This T cell receptor (beta chain) emerged from a study of blood T cell repertoires in COVID-19. About the study: The United States, Italy and Spain were the sources of the acute and convalescent COVID-19 samples. In each case, the material was cDNA or gDNA derived from T cells, B-cell-depleted T cells, or PBMCs.

V dropped 3 bases and J dropped 2 bases, with 12 bases sitting between them. Germline-derived CDR1 and CDR2 are DFQATT and SNEGSKA (reference sequence). The CDR3 totals 14 residues. Authors' processing steps: Counts of nucleated cells, estimated from reference gene primer amplification, were obtained. Assay used: immunoSEQ multiplex PCR; TCRdb lists only in-frame clones, some missing. From that table come the V and J calls and clone size; the DNA was used to work out D and trimming. The profile shows some 200,000 clones, around four fifths of them singletons. The clonotype comes from a woman in her forties or fifties with active or convalescent COVID-19. The rearrangement joins TRBV20-1 to TRBJ2-3; tentative D call: TRBD1 (5 bases). Material: peripheral blood. The CDR3 bases are TGCAGTGCTAGTTCGCGACAGATCACAGATACGCAGTATTTT. Its translation: CSASSRQITDTQYF.